Below, 5 T cell receptor beta chains from the same sample are listed, as sequenced in a study of shared clonotypes between healthy human individuals (dated by TCRdb to 2020 to 2022). Preparation of the library involved the immunoSEQ multiplex PCR assay. TCRdb mirrors the immuneACCESS table, restricted to in-frame sequences. Some clones are absent from its copies; in checked studies, under half trace to an unresolved V gene, and the reason for the others is unknown. The sample table contains 2 million to 3 million clones; only one count was recorded for 90% to 95% of them. Of the sample, approximately 0.35% is held by the ten largest clones. The sample comprised naive CD4+ T cells from PBMCs. Explained via the paper, the cell subset or site label denotes: CD45RA+ positively selected. These receptor sequences come from a man aged 18 to 30 in good health. Some clones in this sample may be carry-over from other donors' samples.

A note on this clone: Other DNA sequences in this specimen translate into the identical CDR3. The chain combines TRBV29-1 with TRBJ2-5; no reliable D call. The V gene lost 6 bases and the J gene lost 2 bases, with 10 bases spanning the gap. The CDR3 totals 12 residues. Germline CDR1 reads SQVTM; CDR2 reads ANQGSEA. CDR3 sequence (DNA): TGCAGCGTCGCAGATAGTCAAGAGACCCAGTACTTC. Amino acid sequence: CSVADSQETQYF.

The rearrangement uses TRBV29-1 and TRBJ1-2, with TRBD1 matching over 7 bases. J gave up 4 bases and V 4 bases, and 6 bases lay outside the gene matches. The CDR3 has 13 residues. Germline V gene sequence: CDR1 SQVTM, CDR2 ANQGSEA. The CDR3 region has the DNA TGCAGCGTTGGAACGGGACAGCGCTATGGCTACACCTTC. This gives the protein CSVGTGQRYGYTF.

V and J are TRBV5-5 and TRBJ1-1, with D unclear. Trimming pared 4 bases from V and 1 base from J, leaving 8 bases between. CDR1 is SGHKS, CDR2 YYEKEE, per germline (reference sequence). The CDR3 contains 13 residues. CDR3 bases: TGTGCCAGCAGCCTGTTGTCGAACACTGAAGCTTTCTTT. Translated, it gives CASSLLSNTEAFF. The full variable domain, completed using reference TRBV5-5 and TRBJ1-1, is DAGVTQSPTHLIKTRGQQVTLRCSPISGHKSVSWYQQVLGQGPQFIFQYYEKEERGRGNFPDRFSARQFPNYSSELNVNALLLGDSALYLCASSLLSNTEAFFGQGTRLTVV.

The chain combines TRBV6-1 with TRBJ2-7, with D possibly matching TRBD1 (6 bases). This CDR3 spans 14 amino acids. V was trimmed by 3 bases and J by 2 bases, leaving 11 bases between them. CDR1 is MNHNS, CDR2 SASEGT, per germline. The CDR3 region is CASSEGAHPYEQYF. As DNA, the CDR3 is TGTGCCAGCAGTGAGGGGGCGCATCCCTACGAGCAGTACTTC.

The chain is built from TRBV6-1 and TRBJ2-1; 9 nucleotides match TRBD1. This CDR3 contains 13 residues. Losses at the gene ends were 5 bases for V and 9 bases for J; bases not matched to a gene: 5. Germline V gene lookup returns CDR1 MNHNS and CDR2 SASEGT. The CDR3 DNA is TGTGCCAGCAGTAGGGACAGGGAAAGTGAGCAGTTCTTC. Amino acids: CASSRDRESEQFF.